These 5 T cell receptor beta chains originate from one sample sequenced in a study of cytomegalovirus exposure and HLA in healthy donors. The study ran its PCR with 60 Vbeta and 13 Jbeta primers. Sequenced by immunoSEQ multiplex PCR; TCRdb stores in-frame clones only, minus some. The sample has 160,000 or so clones, around three quarters seen once. Specimen: PBMCs. These receptors were taken from a woman between 35 and 50 years old in good health and CMV-seronegative.

This chain connects TRBV27 to TRBJ1-1; unclear D gene. Germline CDR1 is MNHEY and CDR2 is SMNVEV (reference sequence). The CDR3 covers 15 residues. Trimming took 1 base from V and 0 from J, leaving 9 bases between them. The CDR3 protein is CASSLWGDLNTEAFF. The CDR3 bases are TGTGCCAGCAGTTTATGGGGAGACCTGAACACTGAAGCTTTCTTT.

The chain combines TRBV6-6 with TRBJ1-1; D remains unclear. The ends were cut back, 11 bases at V and 5 bases at J, with 18 bases in the middle. The CDR3 extends over 13 amino acids. CDR1 and CDR2 from the germline V gene are MNHNY and SVGAGI (reference sequence). The CDR3 protein is CAVRHTERTEAFF. DNA of the CDR3: TGTGCCGTCAGGCACACCGAAAGGACTGAAGCTTTCTTT.

CDR3 amino acids: CASRHRERPYEQYF. CDR3 nucleotide sequence: TGTGCCAGCAGGCACAGGGAACGGCCCTACGAGCAGTACTTC. The rearrangement uses TRBV6-6 and TRBJ2-7; a possible D gene is TRBD1 (6 bases). From germline, CDR1 is MNHNY and CDR2 SVGAGI (reference sequence). CDR3 size: 14 residues. V was trimmed by 6 bases and J by 2 bases, leaving 14 bases between them.

This clone was seen only once. This sequence joins TRBV15 and TRBJ2-5; possible D gene TRBD1, 6 bases. V gave up 3 bases and J gave up 3 bases, with 14 bases separating them. The CDR3 totals 15 residues. The germline V gene has CDR1 LNHNV and CDR2 YYDKDF (reference sequence). The CDR3 DNA follows: TGTGCCACCAGCAGCGAGACAGGCAACGAAGAGACCCAGTACTTC. Translating gives CATSSETGNEETQYF.

The chain recombines TRBV21-1 with TRBJ1-2. TRBV21-1 is a pseudogene segment. CDR3 length equals 12 residues. The CDR3 is CASSKGWPPETF. CDR3 DNA: TGTGCCAGCAGCAAAGGTTGGCCGCCGGAGACCTTC.